The 8 T cell receptor beta chains below were found in one sample sequenced in a study of CD8+CD57+ T cells in acquired aplastic anemia. Selection for sequencing was limited to patients who had shown CD8+CD57+ cell expansion by flow cytometry. The template used for profiling TCR beta VDJ and CDR3 was genomic DNA. From the reads, TCRdb called clonotypes with MiXCR, one entry per CDR3 protein. This table has roughly 170,000 distinct CDR3 sequences, approximately 48% appearing once. The sequenced material came from sorted CD4+, CD8+, or CD8+CD57+ T cells (not recorded which) from PBMCs. These receptors were taken from a human donor with aplastic anemia.

This clonotype has only a few counts. V and J are TRBV4-2 and TRBJ1-2; TRBD1 aligns across 10 bases. The ends lost 2 bases at V and 4 bases at J; junction bases unmatched: 10. The CDR3 has 17 residues. The germline gives CDR1 LGHNA, CDR2 YNFKEQ. CDR3: CASSQSVTGGASYGYTF. CDR3 in DNA: TGTGCCAGCAGCCAAAGTGTGACAGGGGGCGCTTCCTATGGCTACACCTTC.

This clonotype was seen ten or more times. The V gene is TRBV7-9, the J gene TRBJ2-1; possibly TRBD2 for D (6 bases). This CDR3 contains 17 residues. V shed 1 base and J shed 2 bases, with 15 bases lying between them. Germline CDR1 SEHNR, CDR2 FQNEAQ (reference sequence). CDR3 sequence: CASSLEVGGKAYNEQFF. Here the CDR3 DNA reads TGTGCCAGCAGCTTAGAGGTGGGCGGGAAAGCCTACAATGAGCAGTTCTTC.

About this clonotype itself: Just one base apart from a much larger clone, this may be a read error. CDR3 loop: CAGSVDGPLGQFF. The CDR3 DNA follows: TGTGCCGGCAGCGTAGATGGTCCTCTAGGGCAGTTCTTC. V usage is TRBV9 and J usage is TRBJ2-1; D is ambiguous. This CDR3 region has 13 residues. The germline V gene encodes CDR1 SGDLS and CDR2 YYNGEE.

This clonotype was counted between two and nine times. The chain combines TRBV29-1 with TRBJ2-7, with TRBD1 matching 8 bases. Germline CDR1 and CDR2: SQVTM and ANQGSEA. J lost 0 bases, V lost 0 bases, and 4 bases had no gene match. This CDR3 has 15 residues. The CDR3 loop reads CSVEDGTGLSYEQYF. The CDR3, as DNA: TGCAGCGTTGAAGACGGGACAGGTCTCTCCTACGAGCAGTACTTC.

V gene TRBV10-1 combines with J gene TRBJ2-7, with a tentative D call TRBD1 (6 bases). The CDR3 consists of 13 residues. CDR1 WNHNN and CDR2 SYGVQD come from the germline V gene (reference sequence). V shed 2 bases and J shed 6 bases, with 11 bases lying between them. DNA for the CDR3: TGCGCCAGCAGTGAGAGGACAGAGGCCGAGCAGTACTTC. As protein: CASSERTEAEQYF.

In this sample, this clonotype turned up many times. The genes are TRBV15 and TRBJ2-2; TRBD1 matches at 8 bases. This CDR3 has 15 amino acids. Germline CDR1 reads LNHNV; CDR2 reads YYDKDF (reference sequence). Losses at the gene ends were 7 bases for V and 5 bases for J; bases not matched to a gene: 9. The CDR3 bases are TGTGCCACCACCGGACAGGGTGAGGGGACCGGGGAGCTGTTTTTT. Translating it yields CATTGQGEGTGELFF.

This chain connects TRBV6-1 to TRBJ1-2; tentative D call: TRBD1 (5 bases). This CDR3 is built from 16 residues. In germline, CDR1 is MNHNS, CDR2 SASEGT. Trimming cost V 6 bases and J 4 bases, with 21 bases left between them. CDR3 nucleotides: TGTGCCAGCAGAGGCACCACCCCTGCTGGGGCCTATGGCTACACCTTC. Translating it yields CASRGTTPAGAYGYTF.

Only a few counts were recorded for this clonotype. Possible read error: a much larger clone is one base away. The CDR3 does not close with the conserved phenylalanine or tryptophan, likely indicating a read error. The chain recombines TRBV5-1 with TRBJ1-1; D remains ambiguous. Germline CDR1 is SGHRS and CDR2 is YFSETQ. V was shortened by 4 bases and J by 1 base, with 8 bases between the two germline ends. The CDR3 extends over 13 amino acids. As DNA, the CDR3 is TGCGCCAGCAGCCTAGAACCGAACACTGAAGCTTTCCTT. The encoded protein is CASSLEPNTEAFL.